One and the same sample provided the 14 T cell receptor beta chains below, sequenced in a study of blood T cells in healthy people across ages. The authors ran a second PCR of about 6 to 12 cycles using a sample-barcoded 5' primer and a J-beta primer mix. TCRdb re-derived calls from the 5' RACE reads in MiXCR, one entry per CDR3 protein. The data contain approximately 600,000 distinct CDR3 sequences, roughly 58% of them singletons. Input material: blood. These receptors all stem from a man between 60 and 75 years old in good health.

This chain joins TRBV11-2 and TRBJ2-5; a possible D gene is TRBD2 (5 bases). In germline, CDR1 is SGHAT, CDR2 FQNNGV. Trimming cost V 1 base and J 4 bases, with 13 bases left between them. The CDR3 runs 15 residues. The CDR3 protein is CASSLGVVEGETQYF. The DNA of the CDR3 is TGTGCCAGCAGCTTAGGAGTGGTTGAGGGAGAGACCCAGTACTTC. The full variable domain, completed using reference TRBV11-2 and TRBJ2-5, is EAGVAQSPRYKIIEKRQSVAFWCNPISGHATLYWYQQILGQGPKLLIQFQNNGVVDDSQLPKDRFSAERLKGVDSTLKIQPAKLEDSAVYLCASSLGVVEGETQYFGPGTRLLVL.

This clonotype has a handful of counts. In nucleotides, the CDR3 is TGTGCCATCAGTGAGTCTGGCAGGAGGGGAACCGGGGAGCTGTTTTTT. It codes for CAISESGRRGTGELFF. The V gene is TRBV10-3, the J gene TRBJ2-2, with D perhaps matching TRBD2 (6 bases). Between the trimmed V and J ends, which lost 0 bases and 5 bases, there was a span of 13 bases. Germline V gives CDR1 ENHRY, CDR2 SYGVKD. This CDR3 spans 16 amino acids.

The chain has TRBV3-1 and TRBJ2-1, with D possibly being TRBD1 (6 bases). The germline V gene encodes CDR1 LGHDT and CDR2 YNNKEL (reference sequence). With 0 bases removed from V and 9 bases from J, the gap between germline ends came to 12 bases. The CDR3 contains 14 residues. CDR3 region: CASSQEDRATEQFF. In DNA form, the CDR3 reads TGTGCCAGCAGCCAAGAGGACAGAGCAACTGAGCAGTTCTTC.

A few counts support this clonotype. This chain uses TRBV3-1 with TRBJ2-4; the match to TRBD1 covers 9 bases. The J call is doubtful: the DNA matches TRBJ2-7 better. The CDR3 sequence is 16 residues long. Germline V gene lookup returns CDR1 LGHDT and CDR2 YNNKEL (reference sequence). The CDR3 DNA follows: TGTGCCAGCAGCCAGGGCCTGGGACAGGGCAACCACGAGCAGTACTTC. As protein: CASSQGLGQGNHEQYF.

This clonotype turned up a few times. The V call is TRBV3-1, the J call TRBJ2-7; D gene ambiguous. V dropped 7 bases and J dropped 10 bases, with 20 bases sitting between them. Germline CDR1 reads LGHDT; CDR2 reads YNNKEL (reference sequence). The length of the CDR3 is 13 residues. CDR3 protein: CASTGRLRSEQYF. CDR3 nucleotides: TGTGCCAGCACCGGCCGACTCCGCTCGGAACAGTACTTC.

The chain uses TRBV20-1 and TRBJ2-2, with a tentative D call TRBD1 (5 bases). V was trimmed by 0 bases and J by 2 bases, leaving 13 bases between them. The CDR3 contains 16 residues. CDR1 and CDR2 (germline): DFQATT, SNEGSKA (reference sequence). CDR3 in amino acids: CSARDQGRVNTGELFF. The DNA of the CDR3 is TGCAGTGCTAGAGATCAGGGCAGGGTTAACACCGGGGAGCTGTTTTTT.

This clonotype was found once. The V gene is TRBV20-1, the J gene TRBJ1-2, with 7 bases aligning to TRBD1. The CDR3 runs to 14 residues. Germline-derived CDR1 and CDR2 are DFQATT and SNEGSKA (reference sequence). V shed 1 base and J 4 bases; nucleotides not matched to a gene: 6. Here the CDR3 reads CSARGTGAPYGYTF. CDR3 sequence (DNA): TGCAGTGCTAGAGGCACAGGGGCCCCCTATGGCTACACCTTC.

The V call is TRBV5-4, the J call TRBJ2-3; D is possibly TRBD1 (6 bases). This CDR3 is 13 amino acids long. The V gene's germline CDR1 is SGHNT and CDR2 YYREEE (reference sequence). Trimming pared 0 bases from V and 6 bases from J, leaving 8 bases between. This chain's CDR3 is CASSLEGVDTQYF. The CDR3 bases are TGTGCCAGCAGCTTGGAGGGGGTCGATACGCAGTATTTT.

Only a few counts were recorded for this clonotype. V and J are TRBV2 and TRBJ2-5; 7 positions match TRBD1. The CDR3 runs to 15 residues. CDR1 is SNHLY, CDR2 FYNNEI, per germline. V lost 3 bases to trimming and J lost 5 bases; unmatched junction nucleotides: 9. CDR3 nucleotide sequence: TGTGCCAGCAGTGATCGTAGGGGGCGCGGGGAGACCCAGTACTTC. Translated, it gives CASSDRRGRGETQYF.

The chain joins TRBV25-1 to TRBJ2-4; possibly TRBD2 for D (6 bases). Germline V lookup: CDR1 MGHDK, CDR2 SYGVNS. CDR3 length: 11 residues. Trimming shortened V by 8 bases and J by 13 bases, and 15 bases separated the two germline ends. Written as DNA, the CDR3 is TGTGCCAGCCCCAGACTAGGGGAGCAGTACTTC. Its protein product is CASPRLGEQYF.

This clonotype was counted between two and nine times. The chain combines TRBV29-1 with TRBJ2-3, with TRBD1 as a possible D gene (6 bases). CDR1 is SQVTM and CDR2 is ANQGSEA in the germline V gene. Trimming removed 8 bases at V and 2 bases at J, with 17 bases between. The CDR3 totals 14 residues. The CDR3 sequence: CSTQGQVATDTQYF. The CDR3 nucleotides are TGCAGCACTCAGGGGCAGGTTGCCACAGATACGCAGTATTTT.

As concerns this clonotype: A read error may account for a junction end that differs from germline. The genes are TRBV10-3 and TRBJ1-2; 7 bases match TRBD1. The CDR3 is 14 residues long. Germline loops: CDR1 ENHRY, CDR2 SYGVKD. CDR3 amino acids: CAVSEALTGSGYTF. In DNA form, the CDR3 reads TGTGCCGTCAGTGAGGCACTGACAGGGTCCGGCTACACCTTC.

The CDR3 nucleotides are TGTGCCACCAGCAATTTGGACAGGTTTGAGCAGTTCTTC. Its protein product is CATSNLDRFEQFF. This chain links TRBV15 with TRBJ2-1, with TRBD1 identical over 7 bases. Germline values: CDR1 LNHNV, CDR2 YYDKDF (reference sequence). This CDR3 has 13 residues. The V segment lost 4 bases and the J segment 9 bases; nucleotides outside the gene matches: 6.

Of note for this clonotype: One junction end does not reproduce the germline sequence, and a read error may be involved. The rearrangement links TRBV6-6 to TRBJ1-2; 8 bases match TRBD1. The CDR3 has 13 amino acids. Looked up from germline, CDR1 is MNHNY and CDR2 is SVGAGI (reference sequence). The CDR3 here is CTSSSPTGDGYTF. The CDR3 DNA sequence: TGTACCAGCAGTTCCCCGACAGGGGATGGCTACACCTTC.